The 21 T cell receptor beta chains below were found in one sample sequenced in a study of shared clonotypes between healthy human individuals. CD45RO-negative cells were positively selected for CCR7, leaving out terminally differentiated effector memory CD45RA+ cells. Sequencing was performed with immunoSEQ multiplex PCR; in TCRdb, only in-frame clones are kept and a portion is missing. Of millions of clones in the sample, approximately 94% are singletons; the top ten hold around 1.7%. The sequenced material came from naive CD8+ T cells from PBMCs. The receptors come from a man aged 18 to 30 in good health. Some clones in this sample may be carry-over from other donors' samples.

The rearrangement uses TRBV11-3 and TRBJ2-3; TRBD2 matches 9 bases. The CDR3 spans 17 residues. With 4 bases clipped from V and 3 bases from J, the junction kept 11 bases outside the gene matches. Germline V CDR1 and CDR2: SGHNT, YENEEA. In DNA, the CDR3 is TGTGCCAGCAGCTCGACCCTAGGGCTAGCGGGGACAGATACGCAGTATTTT. Its translation is CASSSTLGLAGTDTQYF.

V usage is TRBV28 and J usage is TRBJ1-5; D possibly corresponds to TRBD1 (6 bases). Germline-derived CDR1 and CDR2 are MDHEN and SYDVKM. The CDR3 extends over 17 amino acids. V shed 5 bases and J shed 7 bases, with 24 bases lying between them. The CDR3 DNA is TGTGCCAGCAGTCCACCCTGGACAGTAAAGGCCGGGCAGCCCCAGCATTTT. Translation: CASSPPWTVKAGQPQHF.

The chain is built from TRBV2 and TRBJ2-3, with 11 nucleotides matching TRBD2. V dropped 2 bases and J dropped 4; count of bases not matched to a gene: 8. The CDR3 is made up of 17 amino acids. CDR1 and CDR2 from the germline V gene are SNHLY and FYNNEI. The CDR3 nucleotides are TGTGCCAGCAGTGAAACGGCTAGCGGGAGGACCCCAGATACGCAGTATTTT. Its translation: CASSETASGRTPDTQYF.

Only one count was recorded for this clone. The rearrangement joins TRBV29-1 to TRBJ2-7; TRBD1 matches 9 bases. This CDR3 is built from 14 residues. Trimming took 1 base from V and 3 from J; bases not matched to a gene: 4. The germline V gene encodes CDR1 SQVTM and CDR2 ANQGSEA. CDR3 sequence: CSVEGTGDLYEQYF. CDR3 nucleotide sequence: TGCAGCGTTGAAGGGACAGGGGACCTCTACGAGCAGTACTTC.

The chain is built from TRBV29-1 and TRBJ2-7; TRBD2 agrees at 9 bases. Germline lookup yields CDR1 SQVTM and CDR2 ANQGSEA. The CDR3 is 16 residues long. With V trimmed by 3 bases and J by 7 bases, 16 bases remained unmatched. DNA for the CDR3: TGCAGCGTTGAGAAAGGTCGGTTAGCGGGAGTAGGGGAGCAGTACTTC. Amino acid sequence: CSVEKGRLAGVGEQYF.

The chain links TRBV5-5 to TRBJ1-2, with 7 nucleotides matching TRBD1. V dropped 4 bases and J dropped 0; count of bases not matched to a gene: 9. Germline values: CDR1 SGHKS, CDR2 YYEKEE (reference sequence). The CDR3 extends over 16 amino acids. The CDR3 here is CASSPDRIGSNYGYTF. The CDR3 nucleotides read TGTGCCAGCAGCCCGGACAGGATTGGGTCTAACTATGGCTACACCTTC. Variable domain in full (rest from reference TRBV5-5 and TRBJ1-2): DAGVTQSPTHLIKTRGQQVTLRCSPISGHKSVSWYQQVLGQGPQFIFQYYEKEERGRGNFPDRFSARQFPNYSSELNVNALLLGDSALYLCASSPDRIGSNYGYTFGSGTRLTVV.

This chain connects TRBV4-1 to TRBJ2-1; 8 nucleotides align to TRBD2. Trimming cost V 1 base and J 12 bases; bases outside gene matches: 5. The CDR3 sequence is 13 residues long. Germline assignment: CDR1 MGHRA and CDR2 YSYEKL. The DNA for the CDR3 is TGCGCCAGCAGCCAAGTAACTAGCGGTTTGCAGTTCTTC. This translates into CASSQVTSGLQFF.

The chain combines TRBV7-8 with TRBJ1-5; maybe TRBD1 (6 bases). Trimming stripped 5 bases from V and 7 bases from J, with 18 bases between. Germline values: CDR1 SGHVS, CDR2 FQNEAQ. This CDR3 has 15 amino acids. The CDR3 coding sequence is TGTGCCAGCAGCGCCCTCCCGGACAGAAACCAGCCCCAGCATTTT. Translation: CASSALPDRNQPQHF. The whole variable domain, filled in from reference TRBV7-8 and TRBJ1-5, reads GAGVSQSPRYKVAKRGQDVALRCDPISGHVSLFWYQQALGQGPEFLTYFQNEAQLDKSGLPSDRFFAERPEGSVSTLKIQRTQQEDSAVYLCASSALPDRNQPQHFGDGTRLSIL.

CDR3: CASSPKPPPDTQYF. The CDR3 DNA sequence: TGCGCCAGCAGCCCTAAGCCCCCCCCAGATACGCAGTATTTT. This chain links TRBV4-3 with TRBJ2-3; no definite D call. Between the trimmed V and J ends, which lost 4 bases and 4 bases, there was a span of 12 bases. This CDR3 spans 14 amino acids. Germline-derived CDR1 and CDR2 are LGHNA and YSLEER.

With respect to this clone: Other nucleotide sequences from this sample produce the same CDR3. The chain recombines TRBV29-1 with TRBJ2-7; 7 nucleotides agree with TRBD1. This CDR3 region has 12 residues. CDR1 is SQVTM, CDR2 ANQGSEA, per germline. Trimming at V came to 1 base and at J to 3 bases, leaving 0 bases not matched to a gene. CDR3 sequence: CSVEGQGYEQYF. CDR3 nucleotide sequence: TGCAGCGTTGAAGGACAGGGCTACGAGCAGTACTTC.

This clone has more than one count but fewer than ten. V is TRBV28 and J is TRBJ1-1; D is undetermined. V was trimmed by 3 bases and J by 3 bases, leaving 20 bases between them. CDR1 is MDHEN and CDR2 is SYDVKM in the germline V gene. This CDR3 is 17 amino acids long. The CDR3 region is CASSFMLGSEGYTEAFF. The CDR3 coding sequence is TGTGCCAGCAGTTTTATGTTGGGGTCGGAAGGGTACACTGAAGCTTTCTTT.

Comment on this clone: The same CDR3 also results from other DNA sequences found in this sample. This chain connects TRBV7-9 to TRBJ2-7; D gene ambiguous. With 2 bases removed from V and 2 bases from J, the gap between germline ends came to 4 bases. The CDR3 has 12 amino acids. Germline V CDR1 and CDR2: SEHNR, FQNEAQ (reference sequence). CDR3 nucleotides: TGTGCCAGCAGCTTAATTCCCTACGAGCAGTACTTC. This sequence encodes CASSLIPYEQYF.

A single count supports this clone. This chain links TRBV4-1 with TRBJ1-5; the match to TRBD1 covers 8 bases. Losses at the gene ends were 3 bases for V and 6 bases for J; bases not matched to a gene: 7. Germline V gene data show CDR1 as MGHRA and CDR2 as YSYEKL. This CDR3 region has 15 residues. CDR3 loop: CASSHAQGAGQPQHF. The CDR3 coding sequence is TGCGCCAGCAGCCATGCTCAGGGGGCAGGTCAGCCCCAGCATTTT.

V and J are TRBV6-4 and TRBJ2-1; 12 bases are a match to TRBD2. The germline gives CDR1 MRHNA, CDR2 SNTAGT. The CDR3 runs to 16 residues. The trim removed 2 bases at V and 5 bases at J, leaving 4 bases unmatched. The CDR3 spells CASSDETSGSDNEQFF. For the CDR3, the DNA is TGTGCCAGCAGTGACGAGACTAGCGGGAGCGACAATGAGCAGTTCTTC.

The chain has TRBV28 and TRBJ1-2; tentatively, D is TRBD1 (6 bases). Trimming cost V 3 bases and J 5 bases, with 16 bases left between them. In germline, CDR1 is MDHEN, CDR2 SYDVKM. CDR3 length: 15 residues. The CDR3 protein is CASSLTDRNLYGYTF. For the CDR3, the DNA is TGTGCCAGCAGTTTGACCGACAGGAACCTTTATGGCTACACCTTC.

The rearrangement uses TRBV11-3 and TRBJ2-1; D might be TRBD1 (6 bases). Trimming shortened V by 5 bases and J by 8 bases, and 10 bases separated the two germline ends. Germline assignment: CDR1 SGHNT and CDR2 YENEEA. The CDR3 sequence is 12 residues long. The CDR3 DNA sequence: TGTGCCAGCAGCCGGGACACCCATGAGCAGTTCTTC. Its translation: CASSRDTHEQFF.

This chain joins TRBV14 and TRBJ2-1; no clear D. CDR3 length equals 14 residues. Germline V gene data show CDR1 as SGHDN and CDR2 as FVKESK. V was shortened by 5 bases and J by 2 bases, with 10 bases between the two germline ends. The CDR3 DNA is TGTGCCAGCAGCGGTGGGATAACCTACAATGAGCAGTTCTTC. This sequence encodes CASSGGITYNEQFF.

The chain employs TRBV6-6 and TRBJ1-5; tentatively, D is TRBD1 (6 bases). The CDR3 contains 13 residues. Trimming pared 10 bases from V and 3 bases from J, leaving 13 bases between. Germline V gene sequence: CDR1 MNHNY, CDR2 SVGAGI (reference sequence). DNA for the CDR3: TGTGCCACTCTCGGACAGTACAATCAGCCCCAGCATTTT. Amino acids: CATLGQYNQPQHF.

V is TRBV9 and J is TRBJ2-7; 8 bases map to TRBD2. The CDR3 is 16 residues long. The junction had 10 bases not matched to a gene; V was cut back by 3 bases and J by 2 bases. Germline V gene data show CDR1 as SGDLS and CDR2 as YYNGEE. CDR3 sequence: CASSAHPTSGPYEQYF. The CDR3 DNA reads TGTGCCAGCAGCGCCCACCCTACTAGCGGACCCTACGAGCAGTACTTC.

This clone is a singleton in its sample. This sequence joins TRBV9 and TRBJ2-5, with a weak D call TRBD1 (7 bases). Germline CDR1 is SGDLS and CDR2 is YYNGEE. V was cut by 6 bases and J by 1 base, with 19 bases left in between. The CDR3 totals 16 residues. This chain's CDR3 is CASTGGQGAIQETQYF. The CDR3 DNA reads TGTGCCAGCACAGGGGGGCAGGGCGCAATCCAAGAGACCCAGTACTTC.

The J gene is TRBJ2-7, the V gene TRBV11-2; D is unclear. This CDR3 spans 14 amino acids. Germline assignment: CDR1 SGHAT and CDR2 FQNNGV. Trimming removed 7 bases from V and 0 bases from J, with 13 bases in between. CDR3 coding DNA: TGTGCCAGCAAAAGGAAAGGGAACTCCTACGAGCAGTACTTC. Translation gives CASKRKGNSYEQYF.